One sample yielded the 18 T cell receptor beta chains listed below, sequenced in a study of cytotoxic CD8 clonotypes in ibrutinib-treated CLL. Clones were sequenced by immunoSEQ multiplex PCR, and TCRdb holds only the in-frame ones, with some missing. Here the sample spans roughly 70,000 clones, around 81% being singletons. Sample: PBMCs, taken at disease progression, from a patient treated with ibrutinib. The receptors stem from a human donor with chronic lymphocytic leukemia.

The chain links TRBV14 to TRBJ1-2, with D perhaps matching TRBD1 (6 bases). V was cut by 0 bases and J by 8 bases, with 10 bases left in between. Germline values: CDR1 SGHDN, CDR2 FVKESK. The CDR3 covers 13 residues. The CDR3 DNA sequence: TGTGCCAGCAGCCAAGATAGGGGGAGCGGCTACACCTTC. Translating gives CASSQDRGSGYTF.

The CDR3: CASSLQGASGGELFF. The CDR3 nucleotides read TGTGCCAGCAGTTTGCAGGGGGCGAGTGGCGGGGAGCTGTTTTTT. The rearrangement uses TRBV28 and TRBJ2-2; 8 bases align to TRBD1. J lost 7 bases, V lost 3 bases, and 7 bases had no gene match. CDR1 is MDHEN and CDR2 is SYDVKM in the germline V gene. The CDR3 spans 15 residues.

V usage is TRBV5-1 and J usage is TRBJ1-3; D gene uncertain. This CDR3 is 15 amino acids long. Germline V CDR1 and CDR2: SGHRS, YFSETQ. V lost 4 bases, J lost 2 bases, and 13 bases lay in between. CDR3 in DNA: TGCGCCAGCAGCCGCGGTGAGCGGACTGGAAACACCATATATTTT. Protein product: CASSRGERTGNTIYF.

The rearrangement uses TRBV15 and TRBJ1-4, with 9 bases aligning to TRBD1. Germline V gene data show CDR1 as LNHNV and CDR2 as YYDKDF (reference sequence). This CDR3 spans 15 amino acids. V was pared by 8 bases and J by 7 bases, with 11 bases of the junction left unmatched. CDR3 in DNA: TGTGCCACCTCACATCCCGGGACAGGGACTGAAAAACTGTTTTTT. It is translated as CATSHPGTGTEKLFF. The full variable domain, in which reference TRBV15 and TRBJ1-4 provide the parts outside the CDR3, is DAMVIQNPRYQVTQFGKPVTLSCSQTLNHNVMYWYQQKSSQAPKLLFHYYDKDFNNEADTPDNFQSRRPNTSFCFLDIRSPGLGDTAMYLCATSHPGTGTEKLFFGSGTQLSVL.

The rearrangement uses TRBV6-5 and TRBJ2-1; D is perhaps TRBD2 (7 bases). Germline V gene data show CDR1 as MNHEY and CDR2 as SVGAGI. The V end was cut by 3 bases, the J end by 3 bases, with 12 bases between. The CDR3 covers 15 residues. Here the CDR3 reads CASSYMGGHYNEQFF. Written as DNA, the CDR3 is TGTGCCAGCAGTTATATGGGGGGGCACTACAATGAGCAGTTCTTC.

The gene calls are TRBV27 and TRBJ1-5; D might be TRBD1 (5 bases). This CDR3 has 13 amino acids. Trimming removed 3 bases from V and 6 bases from J, with 9 bases in between. CDR1 is MNHEY, CDR2 SMNVEV, per germline (reference sequence). DNA for the CDR3: TGTGCCAGCAGTTTTACGGGGGTTCAGCCCCAGCATTTT. Its translation is CASSFTGVQPQHF.

This rearrangement joins TRBV5-1 to TRBJ1-1; no firm D call. This CDR3 is 14 amino acids long. The V end lost 0 bases, the J end lost 7 bases, and 13 bases lay between the germline ends. Per germline, CDR1 SGHRS and CDR2 YFSETQ. The CDR3 coding sequence is TGCGCCAGCAGCTTGGATATCCTTAGAAGTGAAGCTTTCTTT. It is translated as CASSLDILRSEAFF. Full variable domain (remainder filled in from reference TRBV5-1 and TRBJ1-1): KAGVTQTPRYLIKTRGQQVTLSCSPISGHRSVSWYQQTPGQGLQFLFEYFSETQRNKGNFPGRFSGRQFSNSRSEMNVSTLELGDSALYLCASSLDILRSEAFFGQGTRLTVV.

The rearrangement uses TRBV5-1 and TRBJ1-5; 9 bases match TRBD1. From germline, CDR1 is SGHRS and CDR2 YFSETQ. V shed 0 bases, J shed 0 bases, and the junction held 4 bases outside the gene matches. The CDR3 covers 17 residues. This chain's CDR3 is CASSLGTGDYSNQPQHF. CDR3 in DNA: TGCGCCAGCAGCTTGGGGACAGGGGATTATAGCAATCAGCCCCAGCATTTT.

V gene TRBV2 combines with J gene TRBJ1-4; no firm D call. The CDR3 totals 13 residues. V was pared by 5 bases and J by 7 bases, with 11 bases between. Germline V gene data show CDR1 as SNHLY and CDR2 as FYNNEI. In DNA form, the CDR3 reads TGTGCCAGCAGTCGACCTGAAGGTGAAAAACTGTTTTTT. Its protein product is CASSRPEGEKLFF.

The chain uses TRBV7-9 and TRBJ2-5; 7 bases are shared with TRBD1. Per the germline V gene, CDR1 is SEHNR and CDR2 is FQNEAQ (reference sequence). CDR3 size: 15 residues. V was clipped by 6 bases and J by 1 base; unmatched bases: 8. This CDR3 reads CASRFGQDLQETQYF. The CDR3, as DNA: TGTGCCAGCAGATTTGGACAGGACCTCCAAGAGACCCAGTACTTC.

V and J are TRBV6-6 and TRBJ1-1; TRBD1 matches 7 bases. Germline CDR1 reads MNHNY; CDR2 reads SVGAGI (reference sequence). CDR3 length: 15 residues. J lost 2 bases, V lost 2 bases, and 5 bases had no gene match. CDR3 in amino acids: CASSYPGQINTEAFF. In DNA form, the CDR3 reads TGTGCCAGCAGTTACCCGGGACAGATAAACACTGAAGCTTTCTTT.

This clone occurred once. The J gene is TRBJ2-5, the V gene TRBV15; no definite D call. Germline V gene sequence: CDR1 LNHNV, CDR2 YYDKDF (reference sequence). Trimming removed 7 bases from V and 7 bases from J, with 25 bases in between. The CDR3 totals 16 residues. The CDR3 coding sequence is TGTGCCACCACCCGAGAAACGACCGTGGGGTTAGGGACCCAGTACTTC. It encodes CATTRETTVGLGTQYF.

The chain joins TRBV7-2 to TRBJ2-1; D may be TRBD1 (6 bases). The ends were cut back, 3 bases at V and 8 bases at J, with 14 bases in the middle. Per the germline V gene, CDR1 is SGHTA and CDR2 is FQGNSA. The CDR3 is 14 residues long. CDR3 protein: CASSLGRGSDEQFF. CDR3 DNA sequence: TGTGCCAGCAGCTTGGGCAGGGGCTCGGATGAGCAGTTCTTC. The variable domain in full, with the rest retrieved from reference TRBV7-2 and TRBJ2-1, is GAGVSQSPSNKVTEKGKDVELRCDPISGHTALYWYRQSLGQGLEFLIYFQGNSAPDKSGLPSDRFSAERTGGSVSTLTIQRTQQEDSAVYLCASSLGRGSDEQFFGPGTRLTVL.

The chain combines TRBV6-1 with TRBJ1-1; maybe TRBD1 (6 bases). V shed 6 bases and J shed 6 bases, with 11 bases lying between them. Germline V gene sequence: CDR1 MNHNS, CDR2 SASEGT. The CDR3 has 12 residues. CDR3 residues: CASSQGRAEAFF. The CDR3 DNA follows: TGTGCCAGCAGCCAGGGGAGGGCTGAAGCTTTCTTT.

The chain couples TRBV5-6 to TRBJ2-7; D possibly corresponds to TRBD1 (5 bases). Germline loops: CDR1 SGHDT, CDR2 YYEEEE. Trimming cost V 4 bases and J 1 base, with 18 bases left between them. The CDR3 covers 16 residues. This CDR3 reads CASSEARDSQSYEQYF. The DNA of the CDR3 is TGTGCCAGCAGCGAAGCCAGGGATTCTCAATCCTACGAGCAGTACTTC.

This clone was observed a few times. Other DNA sequences in the sample encode the same CDR3. This chain uses TRBV25-1 with TRBJ1-5; D remains ambiguous. The CDR3 runs 12 residues. Trimming shortened V by 4 bases and J by 3 bases, and 4 bases separated the two germline ends. Germline values: CDR1 MGHDK, CDR2 SYGVNS. CDR3 in amino acids: CASSGVNQPQHF. The CDR3 coding sequence is TGTGCCAGCAGTGGGGTCAATCAGCCCCAGCATTTT.

The genes are TRBV29-1 and TRBJ2-3; D may be TRBD1 (5 bases). This CDR3 has 12 residues. Germline CDR1 SQVTM, CDR2 ANQGSEA. Trimming cost V 3 bases and J 6 bases, with 10 bases left between them. CDR3 DNA: TGCAGCGTTGAGGGGCCTCAGGATACGCAGTATTTT. It encodes CSVEGPQDTQYF.

V is TRBV25-1 and J is TRBJ2-3, with 7 bases identical to TRBD2. V gave up 3 bases and J gave up 3 bases; unmatched junction bases: 9. The CDR3 extends over 16 amino acids. Germline V lookup: CDR1 MGHDK, CDR2 SYGVNS. As DNA, the CDR3 is TGTGCCAGCAGTGAGGGGACTATTAGTGGGACAGATACGCAGTATTTT. Translating gives CASSEGTISGTDTQYF.